This record covers a single TCR beta chain. At the DNA level, this CDR3 is encoded by other sequences in the same sample as well. The data were obtained in a study of shared clonotypes between healthy human individuals. Study in general: Plates per donor: three CD4 naive, three CD4 memory, two CD8 naive, one CD8 memory.

Deep-level settings were used for running the assay. Produced via immunoSEQ multiplex PCR; TCRdb's table is partial and in-frame only. The table records about 2.4 million clones, around nine tenths of them present only once. The V gene lost 4 bases and the J gene lost 4 bases, with 12 bases spanning the gap. This CDR3 contains 13 residues. Germline values: CDR1 SGHRS, CDR2 YFSETQ. The TCR was taken from a man younger than 30 in good health. This sequence joins TRBV5-1 and TRBJ2-7; the D gene could be TRBD1 or TRBD2 (6 bases each). The sample taken for sequencing was naive CD4+ T cells sorted from blood. This sample's subset: CD45RA+ positively selected. CDR3 sequence reads: CASSPEGGYEQYF. In nucleotides, the CDR3 is TGCGCCAGCAGCCCCGAAGGGGGGTACGAGCAGTACTTC.